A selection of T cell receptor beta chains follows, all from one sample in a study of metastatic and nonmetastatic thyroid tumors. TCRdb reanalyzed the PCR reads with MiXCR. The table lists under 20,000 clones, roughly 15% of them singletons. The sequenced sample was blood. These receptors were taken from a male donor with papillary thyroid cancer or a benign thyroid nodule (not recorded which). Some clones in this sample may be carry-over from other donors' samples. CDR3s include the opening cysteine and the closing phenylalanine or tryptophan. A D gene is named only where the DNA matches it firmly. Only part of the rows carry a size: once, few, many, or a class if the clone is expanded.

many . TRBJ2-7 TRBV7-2 TGTGCCAGCAGCTCAGCCGTCGAGCAGTACTTC CASSSAVEQYF
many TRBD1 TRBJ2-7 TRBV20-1 TGCAGTGCTAGGCCATGGGACAGGGGGACGTACGAGCAGTACTTC CSARPWDRGTYEQYF
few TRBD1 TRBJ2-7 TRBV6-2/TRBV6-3 TGTGCCAGCAGGGGACTGGGACAGGTTTCCTACGAGCAGTACTTC CASRGLGQVSYEQYF
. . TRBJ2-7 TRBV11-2 TGTGCCAGCAGATTAGGGGCAGTAGAGCAGTACTTC CASRLGAVEQYF
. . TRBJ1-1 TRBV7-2 TGTGCCAGCAGCTTAGAGGTGGTGAACACTGAAGCTTTCTTT CASSLEVVNTEAFF
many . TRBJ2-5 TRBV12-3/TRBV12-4 TGTGCCAGCAGTTTAGCAGACAGGGAGGGGACCCAGTACTTC CASSLADREGTQYF
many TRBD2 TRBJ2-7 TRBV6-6 TGTGCCAGCAGTTACATTTCCGGGAGGGGTCGGTACGAGCAGTACTTC CASSYISGRGRYEQYF
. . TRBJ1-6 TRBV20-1 TGCAGTGCTAACACCAGGGGCAATTCACCCCTCCACTTT CSANTRGNSPLHF
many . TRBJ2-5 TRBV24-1 TGTGCCACCAGTGATTTTTCTCGCGGGTCAGAGACCCAGTACTTC CATSDFSRGSETQYF
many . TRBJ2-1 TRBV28 TGTGCCAGCAGCCCCAAGGAGGGCGTTTACAATGAGCAGTTCTTC CASSPKEGVYNEQFF
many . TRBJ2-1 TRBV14 TGTGCCAGCAGGGGAGTCAATGAGCAGTTCTTC CASRGVNEQFF
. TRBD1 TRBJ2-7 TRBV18 TGTGCCAGCTCACAGGGACAGGGGTCCCACGAGCAGTACTTC CASSQGQGSHEQYF
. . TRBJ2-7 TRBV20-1 TGCAGTGCTAGAGGGTGGCAGGCCGACTACGAGCAGTACTTC CSARGWQADYEQYF
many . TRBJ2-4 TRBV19 TGTGCCACCGGGACCTTCGAAAACATTCAGTACTTC CATGTFENIQYF
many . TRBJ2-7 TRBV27 TGTGCCAGCAGTTTAGGGCAGGGCCACGAGCAGTACTTC CASSLGQGHEQYF
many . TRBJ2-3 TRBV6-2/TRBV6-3 TGTGCCAGCAGGGCTAGCACAGATACGCAGTATTTT CASRASTDTQYF
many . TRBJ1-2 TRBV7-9 TGTGCCAGCAGCTCAAGCGATTGGGGGGCGGGTGGCTACACCTTC CASSSSDWGAGGYTF
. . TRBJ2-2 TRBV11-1 TGTGCCAGCAGTCACTCAGGGACGGTGAACACCGGGGAGCTGTTTTTT CASSHSGTVNTGELFF
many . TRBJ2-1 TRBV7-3 TGTGCCAGCAGCTTAACTCCCTACAATGGGCAGTTCTTC CASSLTPYNGQFF
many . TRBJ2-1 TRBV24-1 TGTGCCACCAGTGAAACCTGGACTGAGCAGTTCTTC CATSETWTEQFF
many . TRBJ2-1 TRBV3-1 TGTGCCAGCAGTAAAGTCGCGTATGGACGAAATGAGCAGTTCTTC CASSKVAYGRNEQFF
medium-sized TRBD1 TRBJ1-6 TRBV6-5 TGTGCCAGCAGTTACTCGACAGGGGCAGGCTCACCCCTCCACTTT CASSYSTGAGSPLHF
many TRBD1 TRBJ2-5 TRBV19 TGTGCCAGTAGCCGGACAGGGGGCCTAGAGACCCAGTACTTC CASSRTGGLETQYF
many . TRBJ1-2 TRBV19 TGTGCCAGTAGAATTGGCTTCTATGGCTACACCTTC CASRIGFYGYTF
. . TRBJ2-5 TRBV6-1 TGTGCCAGCAGTCCCAGACTACGCCAAGAGACCCAGTACTTC CASSPRLRQETQYF
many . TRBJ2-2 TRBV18 TGTGCCAGCTCACCGCGGCAGAACACCGGGGAGCTGTTTTTT CASSPRQNTGELFF
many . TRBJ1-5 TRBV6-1 TGTGCCAGCGTCCGGGACACCAATCAGCCCCAGCATTTT CASVRDTNQPQHF
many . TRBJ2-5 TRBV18 TGTGCCAGCTCACCACCGGTACAAGAGACCCAGTACTTC CASSPPVQETQYF
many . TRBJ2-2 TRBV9 TGTGCCAGCAGCGTAAAGGGTGGGCTAGCGAACAGAAACACCGGGGAGCTGTTTTTT CASSVKGGLANRNTGELFF
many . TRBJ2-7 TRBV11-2 TGTGCCAGCAGCTTACTCCCCTCCTACGAGCAGTACTTC CASSLLPSYEQYF
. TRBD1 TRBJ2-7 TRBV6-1 TGTGCCAGCCAGACAGGGGATCGCAACGAGCAGTACTTC CASQTGDRNEQYF
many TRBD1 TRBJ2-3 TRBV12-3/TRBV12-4 TGTGCCAGCAGGTCGCGGTCCGACAGGGCGTTTACAGATACGCAGTATTTT CASRSRSDRAFTDTQYF
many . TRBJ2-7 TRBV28 TGTGCCACCCAGAGCACCCCGTACTACGAGCAGTACTTC CATQSTPYYEQYF
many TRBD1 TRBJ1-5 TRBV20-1 TGCAGTGCTAGATCAGGGGGCTATCAGCCCCAGCATTTT CSARSGGYQPQHF
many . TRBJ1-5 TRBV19 TGTGCCAGTAGGGGTTGGGCAGGGGATCAGCCCCAGCATTTT CASRGWAGDQPQHF